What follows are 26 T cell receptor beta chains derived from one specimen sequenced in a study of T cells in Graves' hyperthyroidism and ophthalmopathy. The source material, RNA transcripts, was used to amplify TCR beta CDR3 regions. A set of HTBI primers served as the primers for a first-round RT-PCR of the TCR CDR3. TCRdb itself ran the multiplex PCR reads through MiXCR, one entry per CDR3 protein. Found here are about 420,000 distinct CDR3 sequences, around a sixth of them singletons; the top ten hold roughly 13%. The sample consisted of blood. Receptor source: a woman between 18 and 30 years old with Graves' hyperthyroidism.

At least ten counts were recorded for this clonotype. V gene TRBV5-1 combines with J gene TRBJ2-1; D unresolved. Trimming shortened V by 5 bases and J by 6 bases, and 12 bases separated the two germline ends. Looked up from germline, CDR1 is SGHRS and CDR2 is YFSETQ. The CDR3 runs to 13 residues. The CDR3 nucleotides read TGCGCCAGCAGGTTTTCTTCGGGCAATGAGCAGTTCTTC. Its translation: CASRFSSGNEQFF.

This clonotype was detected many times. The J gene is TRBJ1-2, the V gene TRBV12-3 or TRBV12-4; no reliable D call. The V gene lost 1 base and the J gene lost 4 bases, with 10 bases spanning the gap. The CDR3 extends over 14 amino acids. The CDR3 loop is CASSLDSPAYGYTF. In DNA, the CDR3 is TGTGCCAGCAGTTTAGACAGTCCCGCCTATGGCTACACCTTC.

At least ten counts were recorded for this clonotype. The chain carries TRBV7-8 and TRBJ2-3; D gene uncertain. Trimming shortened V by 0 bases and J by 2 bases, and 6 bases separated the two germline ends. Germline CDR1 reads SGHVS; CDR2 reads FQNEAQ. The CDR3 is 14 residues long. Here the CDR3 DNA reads TGTGCCAGCAGCTTAGCCGGGTACACAGATACGCAGTATTTT. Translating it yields CASSLAGYTDTQYF.

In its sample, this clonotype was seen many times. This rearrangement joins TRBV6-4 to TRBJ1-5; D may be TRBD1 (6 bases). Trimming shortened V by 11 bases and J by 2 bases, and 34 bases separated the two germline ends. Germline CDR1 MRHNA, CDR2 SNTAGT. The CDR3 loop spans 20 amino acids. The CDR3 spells CASAPWLQGSTGVGNQPQHF. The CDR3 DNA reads TGTGCCTCCGCTCCCTGGTTACAGGGAAGCACGGGCGTTGGCAATCAGCCCCAGCATTTT.

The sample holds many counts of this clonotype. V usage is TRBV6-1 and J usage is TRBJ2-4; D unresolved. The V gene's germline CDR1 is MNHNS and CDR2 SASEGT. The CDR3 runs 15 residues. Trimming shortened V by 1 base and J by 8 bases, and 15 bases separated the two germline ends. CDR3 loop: CASSEGPHAQHIQYF. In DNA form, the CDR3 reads TGTGCCAGCAGTGAAGGCCCCCACGCCCAGCACATTCAGTACTTC.

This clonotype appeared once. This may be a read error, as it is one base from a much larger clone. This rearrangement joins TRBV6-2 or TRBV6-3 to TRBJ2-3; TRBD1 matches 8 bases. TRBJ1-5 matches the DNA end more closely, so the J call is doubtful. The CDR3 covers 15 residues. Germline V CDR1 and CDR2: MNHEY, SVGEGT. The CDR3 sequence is CASSSMTGATDTQHF. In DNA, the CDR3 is TGTGCCAGCAGTTCGATGACAGGGGCCACAGATACGCAGCATTTT.

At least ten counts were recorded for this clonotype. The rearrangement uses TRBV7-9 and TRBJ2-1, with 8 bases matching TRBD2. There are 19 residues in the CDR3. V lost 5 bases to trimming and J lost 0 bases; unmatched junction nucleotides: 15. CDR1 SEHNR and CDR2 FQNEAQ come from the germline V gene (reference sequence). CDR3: CASSTRVAGPLSSYNEQFF. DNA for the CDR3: TGTGCCAGCAGCACCAGGGTAGCGGGACCTTTGAGCTCCTACAATGAGCAGTTCTTC.

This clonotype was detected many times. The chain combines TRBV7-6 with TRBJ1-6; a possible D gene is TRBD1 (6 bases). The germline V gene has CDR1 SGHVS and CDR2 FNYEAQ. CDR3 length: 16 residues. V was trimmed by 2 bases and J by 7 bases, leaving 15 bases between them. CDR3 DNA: TGTGCCAGCAGCTTATTCAACAGGGAGAGGAATTCACCCCTCCACTTT. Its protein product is CASSLFNRERNSPLHF.

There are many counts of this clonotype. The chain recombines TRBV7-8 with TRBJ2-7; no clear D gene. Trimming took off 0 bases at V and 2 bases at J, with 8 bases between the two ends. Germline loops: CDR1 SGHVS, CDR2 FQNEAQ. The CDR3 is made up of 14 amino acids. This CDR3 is CASSLAGLAYEQYF. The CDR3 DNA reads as TGTGCCAGCAGCTTAGCTGGCCTAGCCTACGAGCAGTACTTC.

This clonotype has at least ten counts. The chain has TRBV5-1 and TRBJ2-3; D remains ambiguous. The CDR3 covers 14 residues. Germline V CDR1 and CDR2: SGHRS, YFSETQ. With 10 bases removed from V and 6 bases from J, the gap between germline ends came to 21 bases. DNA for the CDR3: TGCGCCTCCACTCTGGACGGCGTTTGGGATACGCAGTATTTT. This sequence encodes CASTLDGVWDTQYF.

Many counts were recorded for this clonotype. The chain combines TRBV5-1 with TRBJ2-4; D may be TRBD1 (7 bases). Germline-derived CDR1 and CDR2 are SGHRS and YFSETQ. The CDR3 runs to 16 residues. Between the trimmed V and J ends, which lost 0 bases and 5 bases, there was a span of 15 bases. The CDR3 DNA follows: TGCGCCAGCAGCTTGGAACAGGGGAGGCTTCAAAACATTCAGTACTTC. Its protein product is CASSLEQGRLQNIQYF.

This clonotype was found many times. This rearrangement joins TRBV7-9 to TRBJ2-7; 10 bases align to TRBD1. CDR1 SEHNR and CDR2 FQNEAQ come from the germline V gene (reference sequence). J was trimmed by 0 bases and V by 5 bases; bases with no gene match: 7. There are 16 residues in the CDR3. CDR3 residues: CASSDRDRGPSYEQYF. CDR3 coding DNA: TGTGCCAGCAGCGACCGGGACAGGGGCCCCTCCTACGAGCAGTACTTC.

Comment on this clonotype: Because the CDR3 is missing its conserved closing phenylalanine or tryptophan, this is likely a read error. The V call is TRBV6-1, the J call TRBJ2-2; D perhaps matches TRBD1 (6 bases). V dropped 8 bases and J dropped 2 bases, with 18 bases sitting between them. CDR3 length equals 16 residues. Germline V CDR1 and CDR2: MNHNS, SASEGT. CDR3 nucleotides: TGTGCCAGCGCCGTACCTCGGGACAAAAACACCGGGGAGCTGTTTTTG. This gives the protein CASAVPRDKNTGELFL.

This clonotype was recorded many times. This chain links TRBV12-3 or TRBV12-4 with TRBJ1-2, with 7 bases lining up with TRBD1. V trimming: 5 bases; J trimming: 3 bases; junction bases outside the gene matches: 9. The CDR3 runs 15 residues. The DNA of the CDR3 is TGTGCCAGCAGTATTAGGACAGGAAGCCACTATGGCTACACCTTC. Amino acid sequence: CASSIRTGSHYGYTF.

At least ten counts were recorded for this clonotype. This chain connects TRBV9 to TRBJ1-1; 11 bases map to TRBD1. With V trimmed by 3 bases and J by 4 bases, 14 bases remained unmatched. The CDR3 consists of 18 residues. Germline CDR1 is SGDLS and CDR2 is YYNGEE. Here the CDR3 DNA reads TGTGCCAGCAGCGCTCGAAAAGCGGACAGGGGGCTTGTCACTGAAGCTTTCTTT. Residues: CASSARKADRGLVTEAFF.

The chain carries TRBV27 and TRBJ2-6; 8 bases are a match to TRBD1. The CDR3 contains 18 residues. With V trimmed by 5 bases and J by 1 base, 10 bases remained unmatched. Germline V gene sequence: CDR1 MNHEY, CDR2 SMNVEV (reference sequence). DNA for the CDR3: TGTGCCAGCAGTCCCCTGACAGGGGCGAGATCTGGGGCCAACGTCCTGACTTTC. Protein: CASSPLTGARSGANVLTF.

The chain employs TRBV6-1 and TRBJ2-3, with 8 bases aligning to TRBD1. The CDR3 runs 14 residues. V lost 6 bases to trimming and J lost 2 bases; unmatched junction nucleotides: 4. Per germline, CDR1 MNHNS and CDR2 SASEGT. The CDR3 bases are TGTGCCAGCAGAAAGACAGGGGACACAGATACGCAGTATTTT. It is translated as CASRKTGDTDTQYF.

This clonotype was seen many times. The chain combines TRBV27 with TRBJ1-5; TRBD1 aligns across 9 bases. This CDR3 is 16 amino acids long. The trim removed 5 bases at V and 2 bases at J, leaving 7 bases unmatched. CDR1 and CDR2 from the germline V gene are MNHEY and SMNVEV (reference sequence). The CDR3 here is CASSPTGGLGNQPQHF. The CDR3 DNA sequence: TGTGCCAGCAGTCCGACAGGGGGTTTAGGCAATCAGCCCCAGCATTTT.

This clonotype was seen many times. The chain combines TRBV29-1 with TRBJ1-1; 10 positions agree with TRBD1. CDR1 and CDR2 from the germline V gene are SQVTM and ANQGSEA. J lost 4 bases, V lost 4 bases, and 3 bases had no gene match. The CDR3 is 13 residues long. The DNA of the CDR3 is TGCAGCGTTGCCGGGACAGGGGCCACTGAAGCTTTCTTT. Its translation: CSVAGTGATEAFF. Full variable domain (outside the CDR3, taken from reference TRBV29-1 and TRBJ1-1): SAVISQKPSRDICQRGTSLTIQCQVDSQVTMMFWYRQQPGQSLTLIATANQGSEATYESGFVIDKFPISRPNLTFSTLTVSNMSPEDSSIYLCSVAGTGATEAFFGQGTRLTVV.

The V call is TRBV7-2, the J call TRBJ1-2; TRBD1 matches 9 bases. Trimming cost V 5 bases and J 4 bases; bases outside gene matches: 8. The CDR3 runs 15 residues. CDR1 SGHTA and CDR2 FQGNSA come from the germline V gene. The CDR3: CASSLQGQGPYGYTF. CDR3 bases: TGTGCCAGCAGCCTACAAGGACAGGGGCCCTATGGCTACACCTTC.

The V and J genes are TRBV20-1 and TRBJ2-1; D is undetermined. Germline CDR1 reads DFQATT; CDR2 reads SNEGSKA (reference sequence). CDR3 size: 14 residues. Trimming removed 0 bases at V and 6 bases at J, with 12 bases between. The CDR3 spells CSAREIGRSNEQFF. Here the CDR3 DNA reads TGCAGTGCTAGAGAAATTGGACGGAGCAATGAGCAGTTCTTC.

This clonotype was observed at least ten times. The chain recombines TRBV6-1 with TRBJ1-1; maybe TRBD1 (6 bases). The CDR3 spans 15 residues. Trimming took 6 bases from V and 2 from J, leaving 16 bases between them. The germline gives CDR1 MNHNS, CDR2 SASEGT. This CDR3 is CASRAWTVLNTEAFF. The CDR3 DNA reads TGTGCCAGCAGGGCCTGGACAGTTCTCAACACTGAAGCTTTCTTT.

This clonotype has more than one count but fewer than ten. The CDR3 DNA sequence: TGTGCCAGCACCCCAACTAGCGGCACAGATACGCAGTATTTT. Residues: CASTPTSGTDTQYF. The rearrangement joins TRBV9 to TRBJ2-3; TRBD2 aligns across 7 bases. J gave up 1 base and V 6 bases, and 5 bases lay outside the gene matches. Germline V gives CDR1 SGDLS, CDR2 YYNGEE. The CDR3 contains 14 residues. Full variable domain (remainder filled in from reference TRBV9 and TRBJ2-3): DSGVTQTPKHLITATGQRVTLRCSPRSGDLSVYWYQQSLDQGLQFLIQYYNGEERAKGNILERFSAQQFPDLHSELNLSSLELGDSALYFCASTPTSGTDTQYFGPGTRLTVL.

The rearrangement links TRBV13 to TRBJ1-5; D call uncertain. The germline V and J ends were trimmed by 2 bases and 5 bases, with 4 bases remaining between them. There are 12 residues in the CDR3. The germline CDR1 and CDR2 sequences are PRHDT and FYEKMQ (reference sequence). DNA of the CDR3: TGTGCCAGCAGCTTACAGGATCAGCCCCAGCATTTT. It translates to CASSLQDQPQHF.

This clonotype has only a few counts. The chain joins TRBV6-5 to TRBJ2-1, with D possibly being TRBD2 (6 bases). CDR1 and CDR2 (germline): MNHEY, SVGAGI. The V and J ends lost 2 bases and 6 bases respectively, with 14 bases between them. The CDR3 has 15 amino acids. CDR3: CASSYPGVGPNEQFF. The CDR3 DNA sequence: TGTGCCAGCAGTTACCCGGGGGTCGGTCCCAATGAGCAGTTCTTC.

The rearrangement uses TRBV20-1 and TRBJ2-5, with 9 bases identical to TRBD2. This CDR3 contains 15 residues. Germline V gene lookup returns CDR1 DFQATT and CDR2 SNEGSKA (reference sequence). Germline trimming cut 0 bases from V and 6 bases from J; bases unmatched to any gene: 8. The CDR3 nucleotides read TGCAGTGCTAGAGATAGCGGGAGATCAGATAAGACCCAGTACTTC. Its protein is CSARDSGRSDKTQYF.